Here is one T cell receptor beta chain with its context. This entry belongs to a study of shared T cell receptors in the human thymus. V lost 4 bases and J lost 6, with 7 bases in between. Germline lookup yields CDR1 LGHNA and CDR2 YSLEER. There are 12 residues in the CDR3. Assay used: immunoSEQ multiplex PCR; TCRdb lists only in-frame clones, some missing. The sample lists some 700,000 clones, 70% to 90% occurring once. A further study also used this sample, focusing on human thymus T cells.

The origin of this receptor is a boy younger than two with a congenital heart defect. The sequencing sample was made of thymocytes. This chain links TRBV4-3 with TRBJ2-1; no clear D gene. CDR3 in DNA: TGCGCCAGCAGCCCCCGGTCCAATGAGCAGTTCTTC. Translation gives CASSPRSNEQFF.